This passage covers 21 T cell receptor beta chains from one sample sequenced in a study of regulatory T cells in long-lasting Graves disease. Assembly of TCR beta libraries relied on iRepertoire HTBI primers together with Arm-PCR of CDR3 regions. MiXCR, run by TCRdb on the multiplex PCR reads, gives a single entry per CDR3 protein. The table lists roughly 350,000 distinct CDR3 sequences, 15% to 20% of them singletons. Documented time point: newly diagnosed GD, antithyroid drugs for less than 3 months. The authors made the TCR library using RNA they extracted from PBMCs. These records were also assigned to another study, of T cells in Graves' hyperthyroidism and ophthalmopathy.

Here the sequenced sample was peripheral blood mononuclear cells (PBMCs), taken at new diagnosis, from a patient treated with antithyroid drugs. The receptors derive from a woman aged 18-29 years with Graves disease.

The chain joins TRBV6-1 to TRBJ1-2; 10 positions agree with TRBD1. The CDR3 has 14 amino acids. Trimming cost V 7 bases and J 4 bases; bases outside gene matches: 6. Germline V gene sequence: CDR1 MNHNS, CDR2 SASEGT. The CDR3 DNA is TGTGCCAGCAACCTCGACAGGGGGCTCTATGGCTACACCTTC. Its protein is CASNLDRGLYGYTF.

V usage is TRBV28 and J usage is TRBJ1-1, with 12 bases matching TRBD1. V was pared by 5 bases and J by 2 bases, with 12 bases of the junction left unmatched. This CDR3 is 18 amino acids long. CDR1 MDHEN and CDR2 SYDVKM come from the germline V gene. The CDR3 sequence is CASSATGTGGDLNTEAFF. The CDR3 DNA reads as TGTGCCAGCAGTGCGACCGGGACAGGGGGCGACCTAAACACTGAAGCTTTCTTT.

The chain has TRBV6-2 or TRBV6-3 and TRBJ1-1, with a possible D match to TRBD1 (6 bases). This CDR3 spans 15 amino acids. V dropped 7 bases and J dropped 1 base, with 16 bases sitting between them. The germline V gene encodes CDR1 MNHEY and CDR2 SVGEGT. The CDR3 loop is CASTLTPTGNTEAFF. In DNA, the CDR3 is TGTGCCAGCACCCTAACCCCGACAGGGAACACTGAAGCTTTCTTT.

This clonotype was counted at least ten times. The V call is TRBV18, the J call TRBJ1-2; weak D call: TRBD1 (5 bases). V was shortened by 3 bases and J by 4 bases, with 30 bases between the two germline ends. The CDR3 is made up of 20 amino acids. CDR1 and CDR2 (germline): KGHSH, LQKENI. The CDR3, as DNA: TGTGCCAGCTCACCGTTGGGCGCGGTGGGAGAAAATGTTGGGACCTATGGCTACACCTTC. Encoded protein: CASSPLGAVGENVGTYGYTF.

Remarks on this clonotype: This sequence may be a read error, since a much larger clone differs from it by one base. The chain has TRBV12-5 and TRBJ2-3, with 11 bases lining up with TRBD2. The CDR3 is 15 amino acids. Looked up from germline, CDR1 is LGHNT and CDR2 is FRNRAP. CDR3 in amino acids: CASAPSGGSTDTQCF. The DNA for the CDR3 is TGTGCTAGTGCCCCTAGCGGGGGGTCCACAGATACGCAGTGTTTT. Looking up the rest from reference TRBV12-5 and TRBJ2-3 gives the full variable domain: DARVTQTPRHKVTEMGQEVTMRCQPILGHNTVFWYRQTMMQGLELLAYFRNRAPLDDSGMPKDRFSAEMPDATLATLKIQPSEPRDSAVYFCASAPSGGSTDTQCFGPGTRLTVL.

This clonotype was recorded a few times. The chain combines TRBV10-2 with TRBJ2-2; D is possibly TRBD1 or TRBD2 (5 bases each). With 4 bases removed from V and 5 bases from J, the gap between germline ends came to 11 bases. The length of the CDR3 is 14 residues. Germline CDR1 is WSHSY and CDR2 is SAAADI. In DNA, the CDR3 is TGCGCCAGCAGTGCAGGGCCGGGAACCGGGGAGCTGTTTTTT. This codes for CASSAGPGTGELFF.

This clonotype was recorded many times. The gene calls are TRBV20-1 and TRBJ2-1, with TRBD2 matching 9 bases. The germline gives CDR1 DFQATT, CDR2 SNEGSKA (reference sequence). CDR3 length equals 16 residues. Trimming cost V 0 bases and J 9 bases; bases outside gene matches: 12. CDR3 DNA: TGCAGTGCTAGAGATGTGGCGCAGGGACTAGCAAGTGAGCAGTTCTTC. It specifies CSARDVAQGLASEQFF.

There are many counts of this clonotype. This chain joins TRBV29-1 and TRBJ2-5; D remains ambiguous. V lost 0 bases and J lost 2, with 13 bases in between. CDR3 size: 15 residues. Per the germline V gene, CDR1 is SQVTM and CDR2 is ANQGSEA. The CDR3 nucleotides read TGCAGCGTTGAAGATCCCAGCCAGCTACAAGAGACCCAGTACTTC. Translating gives CSVEDPSQLQETQYF.

Many counts were recorded for this clonotype. The chain is built from TRBV11-2 and TRBJ1-1; unclear D gene. Germline V lookup: CDR1 SGHAT, CDR2 FQNNGV. The CDR3 is 15 residues long. V lost 5 bases and J lost 0, with 13 bases in between. CDR3 nucleotide sequence: TGTGCCAGCAGCCCCCGGGGAGGAATGAACACTGAAGCTTTCTTT. It is translated as CASSPRGGMNTEAFF.

The gene calls are TRBV9 and TRBJ2-1, with 10 bases fitting TRBD2. There are 15 residues in the CDR3. CDR1 and CDR2 from the germline V gene are SGDLS and YYNGEE. The trim removed 4 bases at V and 4 bases at J, leaving 5 bases unmatched. The CDR3: CASSLAGEWYNEQFF. Here the CDR3 DNA reads TGTGCCAGCAGCCTAGCGGGAGAGTGGTACAATGAGCAGTTCTTC.

The genes are TRBV4-3 and TRBJ2-2; TRBD2 is a possible D gene (6 bases). This CDR3 contains 18 residues. Germline assignment: CDR1 LGHNA and CDR2 YSLEER. The V end was cut by 1 base, the J end by 4 bases, with 19 bases between. CDR3 region: CASSQGRAGSGPTGELFF. As DNA, the CDR3 is TGCGCCAGCAGCCAAGGTCGAGCGGGTTCAGGGCCCACCGGGGAGCTGTTTTTT.

This clonotype was seen at least ten times. V usage is TRBV6-1 and J usage is TRBJ2-5, with TRBD2 matching over 9 bases. Germline-derived CDR1 and CDR2 are MNHNS and SASEGT. The CDR3 loop spans 13 amino acids. V lost 6 bases, J lost 3 bases, and 2 bases stayed unmatched. CDR3 in DNA: TGTGCCAGCAGGCGGGGGGGCGAAGAGACCCAGTACTTC. It is translated as CASRRGGEETQYF.

The CDR3 nucleotides are TGTGCCAGTACCCTCGAGGGGATTCGCAATCAGCCCCAGCATTTT. Its protein product is CASTLEGIRNQPQHF. The chain joins TRBV19 to TRBJ1-5; a possible D gene is TRBD1 (5 bases). In germline, CDR1 is LNHDA, CDR2 SQIVND (reference sequence). The CDR3 runs 15 residues. V lost 7 bases, J lost 2 bases, and 15 bases lay in between.

This clonotype was seen repeatedly, ten times or more. J is TRBJ2-7 and V is TRBV2; the D gene is possibly TRBD1 (6 bases). V lost 3 bases and J lost 1, with 25 bases in between. CDR3 length equals 19 residues. From germline, CDR1 is SNHLY and CDR2 FYNNEI. The CDR3 region is CASSEGAESGWFSSYEQYF. In DNA, the CDR3 is TGTGCCAGCAGTGAGGGGGCGGAAAGCGGTTGGTTTTCATCCTACGAGCAGTACTTC.

This clonotype has ten or more counts. The chain employs TRBV2 and TRBJ2-3; D is perhaps TRBD2 (7 bases). V was trimmed by 4 bases and J by 6 bases, leaving 11 bases between them. This CDR3 is built from 13 residues. The germline V gene has CDR1 SNHLY and CDR2 FYNNEI. The CDR3 loop is CASSVGGGDTQYF. In nucleotides, the CDR3 is TGTGCCAGCAGTGTAGGCGGGGGCGATACGCAGTATTTT.

This clonotype has ten or more counts. V is TRBV12-3 or TRBV12-4 and J is TRBJ1-1, with D uncertain. V was pared by 7 bases and J by 1 base, with 13 bases between. CDR3 length equals 14 residues. CDR3 sequence reads: CASTIGRGNTEAFF. CDR3 nucleotide sequence: TGTGCCAGCACGATAGGACGGGGGAACACTGAAGCTTTCTTT.

The rearrangement links TRBV7-9 to TRBJ1-6; 8 bases are shared with TRBD1. The CDR3 is made up of 15 amino acids. V dropped 4 bases and J dropped 7; count of bases not matched to a gene: 6. Germline assignment: CDR1 SEHNR and CDR2 FQNEAQ (reference sequence). The CDR3 DNA follows: TGTGCCAGCAGCTCCAACAGGGGGACAAATTCACCCCTCCACTTT. As protein: CASSSNRGTNSPLHF. The full variable domain, in which reference TRBV7-9 and TRBJ1-6 provide the parts outside the CDR3, is DTGVSQNPRHKITKRGQNVTFRCDPISEHNRLYWYRQTLGQGPEFLTYFQNEAQLEKSRLLSDRFSAERPKGSFSTLEIQRTEQGDSAMYLCASSSNRGTNSPLHFGNGTRLTVT.

The chain couples TRBV5-8 to TRBJ1-1; no firm D call. This CDR3 region has 14 residues. CDR1 and CDR2 (germline): SGHTS, YDEGEE. Trimming removed 4 bases from V and 2 bases from J, with 12 bases in between. This chain's CDR3 is CASSPRHLNTEAFF. The CDR3 DNA reads as TGTGCCAGCAGCCCAAGACACCTAAACACTGAAGCTTTCTTT.

This clonotype was recorded many times. The V call is TRBV5-1, the J call TRBJ2-5; 10 bases agree with TRBD1. The CDR3 runs 15 residues. The germline CDR1 and CDR2 sequences are SGHRS and YFSETQ. Unmatched junction bases numbered 6, after V lost 2 bases and J lost 5 bases. CDR3 sequence (DNA): TGCGCCAGCAGCTTATGGGACAGGGGATTGGAGACCCAGTACTTC. Translation: CASSLWDRGLETQYF.

V usage is TRBV6-2 or TRBV6-3 and J usage is TRBJ1-5; TRBD1 matches at 7 bases. With V trimmed by 6 bases and J by 5 bases, 13 bases remained unmatched. This CDR3 comprises 16 residues. Germline CDR1 and CDR2: MNHEY and SVGEGT. In nucleotides, the CDR3 is TGTGCCAGCAGCCGTAACAGGGGTGCTGGTCATCAGCCCCAGCATTTT. It codes for CASSRNRGAGHQPQHF.

J is TRBJ1-1 and V is TRBV2, with D tentatively TRBD1 (5 bases). Trimming shortened V by 4 bases and J by 5 bases, and 14 bases separated the two germline ends. The germline gives CDR1 SNHLY, CDR2 FYNNEI. The CDR3 totals 14 residues. CDR3 in amino acids: CASSVHRDATEAFF. In DNA, the CDR3 is TGTGCCAGCAGTGTTCATCGGGACGCAACTGAAGCTTTCTTT. The full variable domain, rest sourced from reference TRBV2 and TRBJ1-1, is EPEVTQTPSHQVTQMGQEVILRCVPISNHLYFYWYRQILGQKVEFLVSFYNNEISEKSEIFDDQFSVERPDGSNFTLKIRSTKLEDSAMYFCASSVHRDATEAFFGQGTRLTVV.